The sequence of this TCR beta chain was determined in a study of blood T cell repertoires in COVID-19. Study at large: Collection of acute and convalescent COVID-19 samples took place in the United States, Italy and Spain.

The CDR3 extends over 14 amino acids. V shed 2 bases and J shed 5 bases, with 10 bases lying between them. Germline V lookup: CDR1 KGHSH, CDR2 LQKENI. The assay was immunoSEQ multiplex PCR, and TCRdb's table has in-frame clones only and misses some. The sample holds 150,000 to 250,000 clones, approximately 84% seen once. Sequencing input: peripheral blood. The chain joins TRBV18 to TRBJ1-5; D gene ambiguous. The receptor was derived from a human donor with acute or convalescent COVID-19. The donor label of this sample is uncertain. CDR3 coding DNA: TGTGCCAGCTCACCAAATGAGTCGGATCAGCCCCAGCATTTT. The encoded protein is CASSPNESDQPQHF.